The 18 T cell receptor beta chains listed next were all sequenced from one sample in a study of T cells in women clearing cervical HPV infection (dated by TCRdb to 2017 to 2018). The library was generated by the immunoSEQ multiplex PCR assay. TCRdb obtained this table from immuneACCESS and retained in-frame rearrangements with V and J assigned. These tables miss some clones; where compared with another copy, unresolved V genes account for less than half of the shortfall, and the remainder is unexplained. This specimen's table enumerates about 24,000 clones. Roughly 5.5% of the sample comes from the top ten. The specimen sequenced was blood buffy coat. These receptors all come from a woman aged 18 to 69 with a cervical HPV16 infection that either progressed to CIN3+ or cleared (not recorded which).

In regard to this clone: The CDR3 is cut off 3 residues early in the read; its end comes from the germline J gene. The chain has TRBV20-1 and TRBJ2-3, with TRBD2 matching 12 bases. The trim removed 3 bases at V and 3 bases at J, leaving 4 bases unmatched. The CDR3 consists of 15 residues. Germline CDR1 DFQATT, CDR2 SNEGSKA (reference sequence). The CDR3 loop reads CSARTSGSVTDTQYF. The CDR3 DNA, read in part, is TGCAGTGCTAGGACTAGCGGGAGTGTGACAGATACG.

Incomplete CDR3 DNA: TGTGCCAGCTCACCGGTCGGGGTCCGGGAGACC. Protein product: CASSPVGVRET. The CDR3 reads in full as CASSPVGVRETQYF. The V call is TRBV18, the J call TRBJ2-5; tentative D call: TRBD2 (5 bases). The CDR3 end falls 3 residues outside the read, so it is completed with the germline J gene. Germline assignment: CDR1 KGHSH and CDR2 LQKENI. V was pared by 3 bases and J by 5 bases, with 13 bases between. The CDR3 consists of 14 residues.

Points on this clone: The read ends 3 residues before the CDR3 terminus; that terminus is restored from the germline J gene. The rearrangement joins TRBV5-1 to TRBJ2-2; TRBD2 agrees at 8 bases. The CDR3 spans 14 residues. V shed 4 bases, J shed 6 bases, and the junction held 5 bases outside the gene matches. CDR1 SGHRS and CDR2 YFSETQ come from the germline V gene. CDR3 DNA (partial): TGCGCCAGCAGCATCCGGGGGGGCCCCGGGGAG. Protein product: CASSIRGGPGE. The CDR3 in its entirety is CASSIRGGPGELFF.

As concerns this clone: The CDR3 is cut off 3 residues early in the read; its end comes from the germline J gene. The rearrangement links TRBV18 to TRBJ2-7; D uncertain. The CDR3 is 12 amino acids. The V and J ends lost 3 bases and 1 base respectively, with 4 bases between them. Germline V gene data show CDR1 as KGHSH and CDR2 as LQKENI. CDR3 DNA, as far as it was read: TGTGCCAGCTCACCCCCATCCTACGAG. Protein product: CASSPPSYE. The full CDR3 is CASSPPSYEQYF. Looking up the rest from reference TRBV18 and TRBJ2-7 gives the full variable domain: NAGVMQNPRHLVRRRGQEARLRCSPMKGHSHVYWYRQLPEEGLKFMVYLQKENIIDESGMPKERFSAEFPKEGPSILRIQQVVRGDSAAYFCASSPPSYEQYFGPGTRLTVT.

Worth noting for this clone: The DNA ends 3 residues before the CDR3 does, and the rest of the CDR3 is filled in from the germline J gene. The chain uses TRBV20-1 and TRBJ2-7, with D perhaps TRBD2 (7 bases). CDR1 DFQATT and CDR2 SNEGSKA come from the germline V gene (reference sequence). CDR3 size: 13 residues. V lost 2 bases and J 5 bases, leaving 13 bases between the germline ends. The part of the CDR3 DNA that was read is TGCAGTGCTAGATCGGCGGGGGCGGACGAG. Translation: CSARSAGADE. From start to end, the CDR3 is CSARSAGADEQYF.

As regards this clone: The read terminates 3 residues ahead of where the CDR3 ends, so the germline J gene completes it. The chain has TRBV5-1 and TRBJ1-2; 7 positions agree with TRBD1. The CDR3 has 15 residues. CDR1 is SGHRS, CDR2 YFSETQ, per germline. V was clipped by 0 bases and J by 1 base; unmatched bases: 3. The covered CDR3 bases are TGCGCCAGCAGCTTGGGGGGGACAGATAACTATGGC. It translates to CASSLGGTDNYG. The full CDR3 protein reads CASSLGGTDNYGYTF.

Turning to this clone: The read ends 3 residues early relative to the CDR3; the germline J gene fills the gap. V gene TRBV5-1 combines with J gene TRBJ1-1, with a weak D call TRBD1 (6 bases). CDR3 length equals 14 residues. The V end lost 4 bases, the J end lost 4 bases, and 14 bases lay between the germline ends. Looked up from germline, CDR1 is SGHRS and CDR2 is YFSETQ. CDR3 protein: CASSTGQGLTEAFF. CDR3 DNA (partial): TGCGCCAGCAGCACGGGACAAGGGCTCACTGAA.

With regard to this clone: Read coverage stops 3 residues before the CDR3 terminus; the germline J gene supplies the remainder. The chain is built from TRBV12-3 or TRBV12-4 and TRBJ2-5; 12 bases map to TRBD2. Trimming cost V 5 bases and J 1 base; bases outside gene matches: 2. The CDR3 is 15 amino acids. Incomplete CDR3 DNA: TGTGCCAGCAGTCCTAGCGGGAGGGCCCAAGAGACC. This codes for CASSPSGRAQET. The CDR3 as a whole reads CASSPSGRAQETQYF.

About this clone itself: The CDR3 end is not reached by the read, which stops 3 residues before it; the germline J gene fills it in. The genes are TRBV2 and TRBJ2-4; 10 positions agree with TRBD1. The germline V gene has CDR1 SNHLY and CDR2 FYNNEI. The CDR3 has 14 amino acids. The CDR3 bases that were read are TGTGCCAGCAGTAAAGAGGGACAGGGGTATGGT. The encoded protein is CASSKEGQGYG. The whole CDR3 region reads CASSKEGQGYGQYF.

On this clone: The CDR3 end lies 3 residues beyond the end of the read and is filled in from the germline J gene. The chain combines TRBV4-2 with TRBJ2-7; no clear D gene. The germline V and J ends were trimmed by 0 bases and 0 bases, with 6 bases remaining between them. CDR1 and CDR2 from the germline V gene are LGHNA and YNFKEQ. The CDR3 runs 14 residues. The sequenced CDR3 bases are TGTGCCAGCAGCCAAGATCTCTCCTCCTACGAG. It codes for CASSQDLSSYE. The complete CDR3 sequence is CASSQDLSSYEQYF.

Points on this clone: The read ends 3 residues before the CDR3 terminus; that terminus is restored from the germline J gene. The gene calls are TRBV5-1 and TRBJ1-1; 7 nucleotides align to TRBD1. V gave up 0 bases and J gave up 3 bases; unmatched junction bases: 8. Germline CDR1 is SGHRS and CDR2 is YFSETQ. This CDR3 is built from 16 residues. The CDR3 DNA, read in part, is TGCGCCAGCAGCTTGGGAAAACAGGGGCCGGACACTGAA. It translates to CASSLGKQGPDTE. The CDR3 reads in full as CASSLGKQGPDTEAFF. The whole variable domain, remainder taken from reference TRBV5-1 and TRBJ1-1, is KAGVTQTPRYLIKTRGQQVTLSCSPISGHRSVSWYQQTPGQGLQFLFEYFSETQRNKGNFPGRFSGRQFSNSRSEMNVSTLELGDSALYLCASSLGKQGPDTEAFFGQGTRLTVV.

Details on this clone: The observed sequence ends 3 residues before the CDR3 terminus, with the missing tail filled in from the germline J gene. The chain links TRBV7-6 to TRBJ2-7, with D unresolved. The germline V gene encodes CDR1 SGHVS and CDR2 FNYEAQ. Trimming removed 5 bases from V and 6 bases from J, with 11 bases in between. The CDR3 loop spans 12 amino acids. The sequenced CDR3 bases are TGTGCCAGCAGCCCCAAAGCGCTCGAG. Protein product: CASSPKALE. The whole CDR3 sequence is CASSPKALEQYF.

In regard to this clone: The read finishes 3 residues shy of the CDR3 end, and the germline J gene is used to complete it. This rearrangement joins TRBV7-3 to TRBJ2-3; 15 nucleotides agree with TRBD2. The germline gives CDR1 SGHTA, CDR2 FQGTGA. This CDR3 contains 18 residues. V shed 2 bases and J 6 bases; nucleotides not matched to a gene: 9. The CDR3 bases that were read are TGTGCCAGCAGCTTATATGTCCTTGGGACTAGCGGGGGGGATACG. It specifies CASSLYVLGTSGGDT. The whole CDR3 sequence is CASSLYVLGTSGGDTQYF. Using reference TRBV7-3 and TRBJ2-3 for the parts outside the CDR3, the full variable domain is GAGVSQTPSNKVTEKGKYVELRCDPISGHTALYWYRQSLGQGPEFLIYFQGTGAADDSGLPNDRFFAVRPEGSVSTLKIQRTERGDSAVYLCASSLYVLGTSGGDTQYFGPGTRLTVL.

In regard to this clone: Read coverage stops 3 residues before the CDR3 terminus; the germline J gene supplies the remainder. The chain couples TRBV11-2 to TRBJ2-1; D gene uncertain. The V end lost 3 bases, the J end lost 2 bases, and 8 bases lay between the germline ends. The CDR3 spans 14 residues. CDR1 is SGHAT, CDR2 FQNNGV, per germline. CDR3 residues: CASSLSSAYNEQFF. CDR3 bases read: TGTGCCAGCAGCTTGTCTTCCGCCTACAATGAG.

Remarks on this clone: From the germline J gene comes the end of the CDR3, since the read stops 3 residues before it. The chain recombines TRBV7-3 with TRBJ2-7, with D perhaps matching TRBD2 (6 bases). Looked up from germline, CDR1 is SGHTA and CDR2 is FQGTGA. The CDR3 consists of 15 residues. V gave up 4 bases and J gave up 2 bases, with 15 bases separating them. The part of the CDR3 DNA that was read is TGTGCCAGCAGCTATTTCGGGGGAACGGCCTACGAG. This encodes CASSYFGGTAYE. The entire CDR3 reads CASSYFGGTAYEQYF.

As concerns this clone: The CDR3 extends 3 residues past the end of the read, so its final part is completed from the germline J gene. The rearrangement joins TRBV27 to TRBJ1-2; D gene ambiguous. Germline CDR1 is MNHEY and CDR2 is SMNVEV (reference sequence). The CDR3 spans 9 residues. Trimming shortened V by 10 bases and J by 7 bases, and 7 bases separated the two germline ends. The CDR3 spells CATSGGYTF. Incomplete CDR3 DNA: TGTGCCACCTCAGGTGGC.

Concerning this clone: Sequencing ends 3 residues short of the CDR3 end; the germline J gene provides the rest. The V and J genes are TRBV2 and TRBJ2-7, with D perhaps TRBD1 or TRBD2 (6 bases each). Germline assignment: CDR1 SNHLY and CDR2 FYNNEI. The V gene lost 5 bases and the J gene lost 0 bases, with 20 bases spanning the gap. CDR3 size: 17 residues. CDR3 protein: CASSPPLRRGFSYEQYF. CDR3 DNA (partial): TGTGCCAGCAGTCCCCCGCTGCGGAGGGGGTTCTCCTACGAG.

The CDR3 sequence is CASSRSTGSDTGELFF. CDR3 bases read: TGTGCCAGCAGCCGATCAACAGGTTCGGACACCGGGGAG. The gene calls are TRBV7-3 and TRBJ2-2, with D perhaps TRBD1 (5 bases). The read comes to an end 3 residues before the CDR3 does, leaving the germline J gene to fill in the end. CDR1 and CDR2 (germline): SGHTA, FQGTGA. Trimming pared 5 bases from V and 3 bases from J, leaving 16 bases between. CDR3 size: 16 residues.